This T cell receptor (beta chain) is from a study of PD-1 blockade in classical Hodgkin lymphoma. Per the germline V gene, CDR1 is MNHNY and CDR2 is SVGAGI (reference sequence). The CDR3 totals 15 residues. Between the trimmed V and J ends, which lost 2 bases and 0 bases, there was a span of 8 bases. All patients relapsed after autologous stem cell transplantation, and brentuximab vedotin exposure varied. Study results and caveats: Newly diagnosed patients were said to have less baseline TCR diversity than healthy donors did. Complete responders showed a baseline diversity that resembled the diversity of newly diagnosed patients.

A note on this clone: The antigen is unknown.

Sequenced by immunoSEQ multiplex PCR; TCRdb stores in-frame clones only, minus some. The sample has 55,000 to 80,000 clones, approximately 88% seen once. The sequences come from peripheral blood mononuclear cells (PBMCs), collected at baseline. The sequence derives from a human donor with classical Hodgkin lymphoma. The chain recombines TRBV6-6 with TRBJ1-5, with D unclear. CDR3 residues: CASSYGEDSNQPQHF. The CDR3 DNA reads TGTGCCAGCAGTTACGGGGAGGATAGCAATCAGCCCCAGCATTTT.